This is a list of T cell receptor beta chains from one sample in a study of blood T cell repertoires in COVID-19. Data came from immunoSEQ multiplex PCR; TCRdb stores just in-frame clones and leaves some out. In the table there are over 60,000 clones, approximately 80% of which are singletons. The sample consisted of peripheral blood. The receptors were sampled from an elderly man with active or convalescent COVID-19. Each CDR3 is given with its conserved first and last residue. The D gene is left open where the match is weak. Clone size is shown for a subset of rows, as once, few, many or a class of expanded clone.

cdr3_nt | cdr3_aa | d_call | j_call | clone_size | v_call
TGTGCCAGCAGCCTGGGACTAGCGGGGGCTGAGGATGAGCAGTTCTTC | CASSLGLAGAEDEQFF | TRBD2 | TRBJ2-1 | NA | TRBV6-2/TRBV6-3
TGTGCCAGCAGTTACTCGAGGCCCGGGACAGATAATTCACCCCTCCACTTT | CASSYSRPGTDNSPLHF | TRBD1 | TRBJ1-6 | NA | TRBV6-7
TGTGCCAGCAGCGTAACGGGGAAGACTGGGGCCAACGTCCTGACTTTC | CASSVTGKTGANVLTF | NA | TRBJ2-6 | NA | TRBV9
TGTGCCAGCAGTGATCCGGGACAGAATATGAACACTGAAGCTTTCTTT | CASSDPGQNMNTEAFF | TRBD1 | TRBJ1-1 | NA | TRBV6-1
TGTGCCAGCAGCTTGTTTACAGGGTTCAATCAGCCCCAGCATTTT | CASSLFTGFNQPQHF | NA | TRBJ1-5 | NA | TRBV5-6
TGTGCCAGCAGCGGAGACAGGGGGCGGAGAGACTATGGCTACACCTTC | CASSGDRGRRDYGYTF | TRBD1 | TRBJ1-2 | few | TRBV11-2
TGTGCCAGCAGCCACCAAGCGGGAGGGCGTTTGGGTTCCTACAATGAGCAGTTCTTC | CASSHQAGGRLGSYNEQFF | TRBD2 | TRBJ2-1 | once | TRBV9
TGTGCCAGTAGCGCCTGGGACAGCTACGAGCAGTACTTC | CASSAWDSYEQYF | TRBD1 | TRBJ2-7 | NA | TRBV19
TGTGCCAGCACGGGACAGGGAGTTCAGCCCCAGCATTTT | CASTGQGVQPQHF | TRBD1 | TRBJ1-5 | NA | TRBV12-3/TRBV12-4
TGTGCCAGCAGCGCAGGGACAGGGGGCCGGGAGACCCAGTACTTC | CASSAGTGGRETQYF | TRBD1 | TRBJ2-5 | NA | TRBV6-2/TRBV6-3
TGTGCCTGGGGGTCCCAAGCAGGCTACAGGAACACCTTC | CAWGSQAGYRNTF | NA | TRBJ1-2 | NA | TRBV30
TGTGCCAGCAGTGACAGGGTTTCGGAAGAGCAGTACTTC | CASSDRVSEEQYF | NA | TRBJ2-7 | NA | TRBV6-1